A single sample gave rise to the 10 T cell receptor beta chains below, sequenced in a study of blood T cell repertoires in COVID-19. Sequencing was performed with immunoSEQ multiplex PCR; in TCRdb, only in-frame clones are kept and a portion is missing. The sample has about 120,000 clones, 90% seen once. The sequenced material came from peripheral blood. The receptors were gathered from a human donor with active COVID-19. The donor label of this sample is uncertain.

The chain recombines TRBV24-1 with TRBJ1-2, with 8 nucleotides matching TRBD1. With 2 bases clipped from V and 5 bases from J, the junction kept 9 bases outside the gene matches. The CDR3 length is 16 residues. Germline-derived CDR1 and CDR2 are KGHDR and SFDVKD. CDR3 DNA: TGTGCCACCAGTGATTCCATTGGACAGGGCTTGTATGGCTACACCTTC. Translated, it gives CATSDSIGQGLYGYTF.

The CDR3 bases are TGTGCCAGCAGCCAAGGGTCGGGACAGGTAATCGACGAGCAGTACTTC. Its protein is CASSQGSGQVIDEQYF. V and J are TRBV7-7 and TRBJ2-7, with 8 bases aligning to TRBD1. The CDR3 length is 16 residues. The junction had 14 bases not matched to a gene; V was cut back by 5 bases and J by 5 bases. Germline lookup yields CDR1 SSHAT and CDR2 FNYEAQ (reference sequence).

This chain connects TRBV4-1 to TRBJ2-7, with TRBD2 identical over 10 bases. Trimming removed 3 bases from V and 1 base from J; junction bases left unmatched: 6. The CDR3 covers 16 residues. Per the germline V gene, CDR1 is MGHRA and CDR2 is YSYEKL. The CDR3 reads CASSQHERGGSYEQYF. The CDR3 DNA is TGCGCCAGCAGCCAGCACGAGCGGGGGGGATCCTACGAGCAGTACTTC.

Here the CDR3 DNA reads TGTGCCAGCAGCAGAGGGACTAGCGGGGAAGAGACCCAGTACTTC. Translated, it gives CASSRGTSGEETQYF. V is TRBV13 and J is TRBJ2-5; TRBD2 matches at 13 bases. V shed 5 bases and J 3 bases; nucleotides not matched to a gene: 3. From germline, CDR1 is PRHDT and CDR2 FYEKMQ (reference sequence). The CDR3 loop spans 15 amino acids.

This clone was counted a few times. The chain joins TRBV11-3 to TRBJ1-3; D is undetermined. The germline CDR1 and CDR2 sequences are SGHNT and YENEEA. The CDR3 is 13 residues long. V was trimmed by 3 bases and J by 1 base, leaving 4 bases between them. In nucleotides, the CDR3 is TGTGCCAGCAGCTTTACTTCTGGAAACACCATATATTTT. Encoded protein: CASSFTSGNTIYF.

This clone was seen a single time. The rearrangement joins TRBV5-1 to TRBJ2-5, with a possible D match to TRBD1 (6 bases). The CDR3 is 15 amino acids. Trimming shortened V by 0 bases and J by 2 bases, and 11 bases separated the two germline ends. From germline, CDR1 is SGHRS and CDR2 YFSETQ. The CDR3 DNA follows: TGCGCCAGCAGCTTGGTCCCAGGGGCTCAAGAGACCCAGTACTTC. Its translation is CASSLVPGAQETQYF.

This clone was found once. The V and J genes are TRBV28 and TRBJ1-1; a weak D match, TRBD1 (5 bases). Germline values: CDR1 MDHEN, CDR2 SYDVKM. This CDR3 region has 12 residues. Trimming stripped 8 bases from V and 5 bases from J, with 12 bases between. The CDR3 loop is CASEPRGTEAFF. In DNA form, the CDR3 reads TGTGCCAGCGAACCTAGGGGAACTGAAGCTTTCTTT. Based on the CDR3 plus reference TRBV28 and TRBJ1-1, the full variable domain is DVKVTQSSRYLVKRTGEKVFLECVQDMDHENMFWYRQDPGLGLRLIYFSYDVKMKEKGDIPEGYSVSREKKERFSLILESASTNQTSMYLCASEPRGTEAFFGQGTRLTVV.

The rearrangement links TRBV5-1 to TRBJ2-7; 8 bases fit TRBD1. J lost 2 bases, V lost 7 bases, and 5 bases had no gene match. This CDR3 has 13 amino acids. Germline V lookup: CDR1 SGHRS, CDR2 YFSETQ. Here the CDR3 reads CASGQGVTYEQYF. CDR3 nucleotides: TGCGCCAGCGGACAGGGCGTAACCTACGAGCAGTACTTC. Supplemented by reference TRBV5-1 and TRBJ2-7, the full variable domain reads KAGVTQTPRYLIKTRGQQVTLSCSPISGHRSVSWYQQTPGQGLQFLFEYFSETQRNKGNFPGRFSGRQFSNSRSEMNVSTLELGDSALYLCASGQGVTYEQYFGPGTRLTVT.

This clone was recorded once. This rearrangement joins TRBV5-1 to TRBJ2-1; TRBD1 agrees at 9 bases. The trim removed 0 bases at V and 6 bases at J, leaving 4 bases unmatched. The CDR3 extends over 15 amino acids. The germline V gene has CDR1 SGHRS and CDR2 YFSETQ. CDR3 DNA: TGCGCCAGCAGCTTGGTAGGGACAGGGCCCAATGAGCAGTTCTTC. It specifies CASSLVGTGPNEQFF.

The J gene is TRBJ2-1, the V gene TRBV27; unclear D gene. V was pared by 6 bases and J by 2 bases, with 8 bases between. Germline CDR1 is MNHEY and CDR2 is SMNVEV (reference sequence). The CDR3 is 13 amino acids. For the CDR3, the DNA is TGTGCCAGCAGACCTCAGACCTACAATGAGCAGTTCTTC. Amino acids: CASRPQTYNEQFF.